The 13 T cell receptor beta chains presented below share a single source sample, sequenced in a study of Graves' ophthalmopathy and Graves' hyperthyroidism. The sequenced template was RNA, covering the TCR beta CDR3 region. The library came from an HTBI-primed first-round RT-PCR and a second-round multiplex PCR. MiXCR, applied by TCRdb to the multiplex PCR reads, yields one record per CDR3 protein. The data hold roughly 1.1 million distinct CDR3 sequences, with about 38% observed a single time. The sequenced sample was peripheral blood or thyroid tissue (not recorded which). The receptors were sampled from an adult man with Graves' hyperthyroidism.

This clonotype has a handful of counts. The rearrangement joins TRBV29-1 to TRBJ2-2, with D hard to call. Germline assignment: CDR1 SQVTM and CDR2 ANQGSEA. CDR3 length equals 12 residues. With 7 bases removed from V and 6 bases from J, the gap between germline ends came to 12 bases. The CDR3 nucleotides are TGCAGCGCCCAACCCCAGCCCGGGGAGCTGTTTTTT. It codes for CSAQPQPGELFF.

This clonotype was recorded many times. The rearrangement joins TRBV30 to TRBJ1-4; no reliable D call. V lost 4 bases, J lost 5 bases, and 14 bases lay in between. The CDR3 runs 14 residues. Germline V lookup: CDR1 GTSNPN, CDR2 SVGIG (reference sequence). CDR3 DNA sequence: TGTGCCTGGACCCCATCGGCGCTGAATGAAAAACTGTTTTTT. This gives the protein CAWTPSALNEKLFF.

The rearrangement uses TRBV29-1 and TRBJ2-7, with D uncertain. Deletions cut 5 bases from V and 4 bases from J, with 9 bases between. Germline V gene lookup returns CDR1 SQVTM and CDR2 ANQGSEA. This CDR3 has 11 amino acids. The CDR3, as DNA: TGCAGCGTTAAGTTCGGTTACGAGCAGTACTTC. Translating gives CSVKFGYEQYF.

The J gene is TRBJ2-5, the V gene TRBV24-1; 10 nucleotides agree with TRBD1. The CDR3 runs 17 residues. J was trimmed by 2 bases and V by 11 bases; bases with no gene match: 16. CDR1 is KGHDR and CDR2 is SFDVKD in the germline V gene. CDR3 sequence reads: CAKPDRGTEKRQETQYF. The CDR3 coding sequence is TGTGCCAAACCGGACAGGGGGACGGAAAAACGACAAGAGACCCAGTACTTC.

The genes are TRBV7-2 and TRBJ1-6; 8 bases are shared with TRBD1. Germline V gives CDR1 SGHTA, CDR2 FQGNSA. Trimming took 10 bases from V and 3 from J; bases not matched to a gene: 2. CDR3 length: 13 amino acids. CDR3 bases: TGTGCCACCAGGGGGCTCTATAATTCACCCCTCCACTTT. Protein: CATRGLYNSPLHF. Supplemented by reference TRBV7-2 and TRBJ1-6, the full variable domain reads GAGVSQSPSNKVTEKGKDVELRCDPISGHTALYWYRQSLGQGLEFLIYFQGNSAPDKSGLPSDRFSAERTGGSVSTLTIQRTQQEDSAVYLCATRGLYNSPLHFGNGTRLTVT.

This clonotype was detected many times. This chain uses TRBV7-9 with TRBJ1-4; D is uncertain. Germline V gene sequence: CDR1 SEHNR, CDR2 FQNEAQ (reference sequence). The CDR3 consists of 15 residues. Trimming took 5 bases from V and 6 from J, leaving 16 bases between them. CDR3 amino acids: CASSPRERTYEKLFF. The CDR3 DNA reads TGTGCCAGCAGCCCCCGGGAGAGAACCTATGAAAAACTGTTTTTT.

This clonotype was detected many times. This rearrangement joins TRBV2 to TRBJ1-4; tentative D call: TRBD1 (6 bases). The V end lost 8 bases, the J end lost 6 bases, and 16 bases lay between the germline ends. The germline CDR1 and CDR2 sequences are SNHLY and FYNNEI. This CDR3 comprises 14 residues. Here the CDR3 DNA reads TGTGCCAGCCTCAACCAGGGGAGGCATGAAAAACTGTTTTTT. It encodes CASLNQGRHEKLFF.

This clonotype was seen many times. This CDR3 reads CASSVGLAATRQETQYF. The CDR3 nucleotides read TGTGCCAGCAGCGTGGGACTAGCGGCGACGAGGCAAGAGACCCAGTACTTC. The chain employs TRBV9 and TRBJ2-5; 11 bases match TRBD2. The CDR3 totals 17 residues. Germline V gene lookup returns CDR1 SGDLS and CDR2 YYNGEE. The J segment lost 2 bases and the V segment lost 2 bases, leaving 8 bases of the junction unmatched.

This clonotype was observed at least ten times. V gene TRBV15 combines with J gene TRBJ1-6, with unresolved D. The CDR3 runs to 13 residues. Trimming cost V 9 bases and J 4 bases, with 10 bases left between them. Looked up from germline, CDR1 is LNHNV and CDR2 is YYDKDF (reference sequence). CDR3 sequence reads: CATEGEYNSPLHF. The CDR3 DNA reads as TGTGCCACGGAAGGAGAGTATAATTCACCCCTCCACTTT. The entire variable domain, with the rest obtained from reference TRBV15 and TRBJ1-6, is as follows: DAMVIQNPRYQVTQFGKPVTLSCSQTLNHNVMYWYQQKSSQAPKLLFHYYDKDFNNEADTPDNFQSRRPNTSFCFLDIRSPGLGDTAMYLCATEGEYNSPLHFGNGTRLTVT.

The sample holds many counts of this clonotype. V and J are TRBV9 and TRBJ2-7, with D tentatively TRBD2 (5 bases). The CDR3 sequence is 14 residues long. Trimming took 0 bases from V and 0 from J, leaving 7 bases between them. CDR1 and CDR2 (germline): SGDLS, YYNGEE. In DNA form, the CDR3 reads TGTGCCAGCAGCGTAGGTCGGGACTCCTACGAGCAGTACTTC. It is translated as CASSVGRDSYEQYF.

This clonotype showed up just once. The chain links TRBV2 to TRBJ2-2; 8 bases map to TRBD1. Germline CDR1 is SNHLY and CDR2 is FYNNEI. J gave up 5 bases and V 6 bases, and 8 bases lay outside the gene matches. The CDR3 contains 15 residues. The CDR3 sequence: CASSRGQGKTGELFF. Written as DNA, the CDR3 is TGTGCCAGCAGCCGCGGACAGGGAAAGACCGGGGAGCTGTTTTTT.

There are many counts of this clonotype. J is TRBJ2-2 and V is TRBV7-2, with D possibly TRBD2 on 6 matching bases. V was clipped by 2 bases and J by 0 bases, with 13 bases between them. Germline V gene sequence: CDR1 SGHTA, CDR2 FQGNSA. CDR3 length equals 17 residues. CDR3 nucleotides: TGTGCCAGCAGCTTACAACGGGAGATCGCGAACACCGGGGAGCTGTTTTTT. It codes for CASSLQREIANTGELFF.

The chain is built from TRBV5-5 and TRBJ1-2, with D maybe TRBD1 (5 bases). V lost 4 bases and J 3 bases, leaving 16 bases between the germline ends. CDR3 size: 15 residues. Germline V gene sequence: CDR1 SGHKS, CDR2 YYEKEE (reference sequence). The CDR3 loop reads CASSQEGPSDYGYTF. In nucleotides, the CDR3 is TGTGCCAGCAGCCAAGAGGGACCGTCGGACTATGGCTACACCTTC.